This is a list of T cell receptor beta chains from one sample in a study of PD-1 blockade in classical Hodgkin lymphoma. Data came from immunoSEQ multiplex PCR; TCRdb stores just in-frame clones and leaves some out. The data contain under 30,000 clones, roughly 70% of them singletons. This specimen was peripheral blood mononuclear cells (PBMCs), taken before the second cycle of nivolumab. All receptors come from a human donor with classical Hodgkin lymphoma. CDR3s include the opening cysteine and the closing phenylalanine or tryptophan. D genes are given only for firm matches. Clone size, where shown, is once, few, many, or a class for clones that have expanded.

v_call	clone_size	j_call	d_call	cdr3_nt	cdr3_aa
TRBV4-2	.	TRBJ2-3	.	TGTGCCAGCAGCCCTTCAACGACAGATACGCAGTATTTT	CASSPSTTDTQYF
TRBV2	.	TRBJ2-5	TRBD2	TGTGCCAGCAGTGAGACAGCCGCGATGTCCGCCGCGGGGGGGGGCCAGTACTTC	CASSETAAMSAAGGGQYF
TRBV15	.	TRBJ2-3	.	TGTGCCACCAGCAGAGGGGGACGGGGTGGCACAGATACGCAGTATTTT	CATSRGGRGGTDTQYF
TRBV6-1	.	TRBJ1-2	.	TGTGCCAGCAGTTCACAGGCTAACTATGGCTACACCTTC	CASSSQANYGYTF
TRBV13	.	TRBJ1-2	TRBD1	TGTGCCAGCAGCTCGGGGGACAGGATAAACTATGGCTACACCTTC	CASSSGDRINYGYTF
TRBV7-2	.	TRBJ2-1	TRBD2	TGTGCCAGCAGCCCCCGGGCCGCTAGCGGGGGGGCTGGCCATGAGCAGTTCTTC	CASSPRAASGGAGHEQFF
TRBV20-1	.	TRBJ2-3	TRBD1	TGCAGTGCGCGGACAGGGGTTACGCAGTATTTT	CSARTGVTQYF
TRBV6-1	few	TRBJ1-3	.	TGTGCCAGCAGTGAAATTGGCACTATTACAGGAAACACCATATATTTT	CASSEIGTITGNTIYF
TRBV7-3	.	TRBJ1-1	.	TGTGCCAGCAGCCTTACGGTGGGGCAGGGAGCTTTCTTT	CASSLTVGQGAFF
TRBV9	.	TRBJ1-3	.	TGTGCCAGCAGCCTGGGACGGACCGACTCTGGAAACACCATATATTTT	CASSLGRTDSGNTIYF
TRBV6-5	once	TRBJ1-2	.	TGTGCCAGCATGGACCCGGACAGCCCCAACTATGGCTACACCTTC	CASMDPDSPNYGYTF
TRBV30	few	TRBJ2-2	.	TGTGCCTGGACCATGGACCTGGTGGTGACCGGGGAGCTGTTTTTT	CAWTMDLVVTGELFF
TRBV12-5	few	TRBJ1-5	.	TGTGCTAGTGGTTTGGATCCAGGCGGGGTTAGCAATCAGCCCCAGCATTTT	CASGLDPGGVSNQPQHF
TRBV9	.	TRBJ2-2	.	TGTGCCAGCAGCCCCTGGTTCGGGGAGCTGTTTTTT	CASSPWFGELFF
TRBV7-2	few	TRBJ2-3	.	TGTGCCAGCAGCTTACAAGCGACTAGTAGCTCAGATACGCAGTATTTT	CASSLQATSSSDTQYF
TRBV6-5	.	TRBJ1-2	.	TGTGCCAGCAGAACCCCCGGGACATGGGATGGCTACACCTTC	CASRTPGTWDGYTF
TRBV7-2	few	TRBJ1-6	.	TGTGCCAGCAGCCCACAGGGAACGGGCAATTCACCCCTCCACTTT	CASSPQGTGNSPLHF
TRBV6-5	.	TRBJ1-5	.	TGTGCCAGCAGTTACTCCGCAGGGGTGCATGAGCCCCAGCATTTT	CASSYSAGVHEPQHF
TRBV7-9	.	TRBJ2-2	TRBD1	TGTGCCAGCAGCTCCTTAGGCGGGACAGGGGGATCCGGGGAGCTGTTTTTT	CASSSLGGTGGSGELFF
TRBV5-1	.	TRBJ2-5	.	TGCGCCAGCAGCTTGGACCAAGAGACCCAGTACTTC	CASSLDQETQYF
TRBV5-1	.	TRBJ1-4	TRBD1	TGCGCCAGCAGCCCCGGACAGGCCGGCGGAAAACTGTTTTTT	CASSPGQAGGKLFF
TRBV11-2	.	TRBJ1-3	.	TGTGCCAGCAGCTTAGAGGCGAACTCTGGAAACACCATATATTTT	CASSLEANSGNTIYF
TRBV9	few	TRBJ2-1	.	TGTGCCAGCAGTTACGACAGGCCCAATGAGCAGTTCTTC	CASSYDRPNEQFF
TRBV28	.	TRBJ1-5	.	TGTGCCAGCAGTTATAGCAATCAGCCCCAGCATTTT	CASSYSNQPQHF
TRBV5-6	.	TRBJ2-2	TRBD1	TGTGCCAGCAGCTTCGGGACAGGGTATACCGGGGAGCTGTTTTTT	CASSFGTGYTGELFF
TRBV11-2	.	TRBJ2-5	TRBD2	TGTGCCAGCAGCCGAGGGACTAGCGGGGGACAGGTGGAGACCCAGTACTTC	CASSRGTSGGQVETQYF